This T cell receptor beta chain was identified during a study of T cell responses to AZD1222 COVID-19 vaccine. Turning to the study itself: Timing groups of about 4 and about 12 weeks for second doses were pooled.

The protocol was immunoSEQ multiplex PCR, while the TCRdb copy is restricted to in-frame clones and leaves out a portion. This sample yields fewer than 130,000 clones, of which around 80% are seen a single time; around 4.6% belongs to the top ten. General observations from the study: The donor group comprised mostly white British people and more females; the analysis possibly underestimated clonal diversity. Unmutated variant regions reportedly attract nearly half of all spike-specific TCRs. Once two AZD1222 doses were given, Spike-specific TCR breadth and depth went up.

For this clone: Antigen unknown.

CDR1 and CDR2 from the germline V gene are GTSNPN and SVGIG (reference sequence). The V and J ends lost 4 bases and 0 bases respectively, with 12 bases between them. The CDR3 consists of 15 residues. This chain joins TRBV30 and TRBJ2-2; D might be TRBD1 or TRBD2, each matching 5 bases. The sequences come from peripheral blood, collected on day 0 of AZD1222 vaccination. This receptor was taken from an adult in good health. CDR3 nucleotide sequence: TGTGCCTGGACCCGTCGGGGCTCGAACACCGGGGAGCTGTTTTTT. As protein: CAWTRRGSNTGELFF. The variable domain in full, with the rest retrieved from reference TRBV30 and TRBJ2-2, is SQTIHQWPATLVQPVGSPLSLECTVEGTSNPNLYWYRQAAGRGLQLLFYSVGIGQISSEVPQNLSASRPQDRQFILSSKKLLLSDSGFYLCAWTRRGSNTGELFFGEGSRLTVL.